The rows below give T cell receptor beta chains drawn from one sample of a study of T cell responses to AZD1222 COVID-19 vaccine. The table came from immunoSEQ multiplex PCR; TCRdb's copy has only in-frame clones and leaves some out. Seen here are just under 100,000 clones, 70% to 90% observed once, and the top ten hold roughly 2.8%. The specimen was peripheral blood, collected on day 0 of AZD1222 vaccination. The receptors here all came from an adult in good health. Each CDR3 is given with its conserved first and last residue. A D gene is named only where the DNA matches it firmly. Size is omitted from some rows. Given values are once, few, many or a class for expanded clones.

D,size,V,J,DNA,CDR3
TRBD1,.,TRBV9,TRBJ1-6,TGTGCCAGCAGCGTATCGGGGCAGGGGGTATCTAATTCACCCCTCCACTTT,CASSVSGQGVSNSPLHF
.,.,TRBV6-1,TRBJ1-5,TGTGCCAGCAGTGAAGCGTGGTGGATAAATAGCAATCAGCCCCAGCATTTT,CASSEAWWINSNQPQHF
.,.,TRBV7-2,TRBJ2-7,TGTGCCAGCACCCCCCGCGGGTCAAGCTCCTACGAGCAGTACTTC,CASTPRGSSSYEQYF
.,once,TRBV6-5,TRBJ2-1,TGTGCCAGCAGTTACTCGTGGACAATTGAGCAGTTCTTC,CASSYSWTIEQFF
.,.,TRBV10-3,TRBJ2-5,TGTGCCATCAGTGGGGCAGATGTAGAGACCCAGTACTTC,CAISGADVETQYF
.,.,TRBV25-1,TRBJ2-2,TGTGCCAGCAGCCGGGACGGCATATCGAACACCGGGGAGCTGTTTTTT,CASSRDGISNTGELFF
TRBD1,.,TRBV6-5,TRBJ1-5,TGTGCCAGCAGTCTGACAGGGTTCAATCAGCCCCAGCATTTT,CASSLTGFNQPQHF
TRBD1,.,TRBV11-1,TRBJ2-1,TGTGCCAGCAGCTTTGACGGAACAGGGGACAATGAGCAGTTCTTC,CASSFDGTGDNEQFF
TRBD1,once,TRBV30,TRBJ2-2,TGTGCTCAGACAGGGGGCGCCGCCGGGGAGCTGTTTTTT,CAQTGGAAGELFF
TRBD1,.,TRBV18,TRBJ1-2,TGTGCCAGCTCACGGGGACAGTCTACAGCTAACTATGGCTACACCTTC,CASSRGQSTANYGYTF
TRBD1,.,TRBV19,TRBJ1-2,TGTGCCAGTAGTATAGGGGGACAGAACTATGGCTACACCTTC,CASSIGGQNYGYTF
.,.,TRBV12-3/TRBV12-4,TRBJ1-2,TGTGCCAGCAGTTTGAGGCAGGCCTATGGCTACACCTTC,CASSLRQAYGYTF